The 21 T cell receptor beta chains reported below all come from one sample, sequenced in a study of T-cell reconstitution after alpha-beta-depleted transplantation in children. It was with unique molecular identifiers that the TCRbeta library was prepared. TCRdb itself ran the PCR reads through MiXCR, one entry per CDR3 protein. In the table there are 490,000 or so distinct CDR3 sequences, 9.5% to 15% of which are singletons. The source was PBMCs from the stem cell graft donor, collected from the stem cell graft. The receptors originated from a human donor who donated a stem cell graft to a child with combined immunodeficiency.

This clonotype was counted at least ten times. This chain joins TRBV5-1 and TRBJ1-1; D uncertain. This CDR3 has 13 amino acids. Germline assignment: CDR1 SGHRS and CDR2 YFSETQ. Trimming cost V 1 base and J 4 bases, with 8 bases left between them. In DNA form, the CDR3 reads TGCGCCAGCAGCTTGTACAGTCCCACTGAAGCTTTCTTT. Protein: CASSLYSPTEAFF.

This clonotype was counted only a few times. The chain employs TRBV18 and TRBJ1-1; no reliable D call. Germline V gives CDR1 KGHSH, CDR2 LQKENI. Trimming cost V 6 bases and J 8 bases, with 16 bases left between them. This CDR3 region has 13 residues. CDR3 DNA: TGTGCCAGCTCGACCGGTGTCGACCGAGAAGCTTTCTTT. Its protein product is CASSTGVDREAFF.

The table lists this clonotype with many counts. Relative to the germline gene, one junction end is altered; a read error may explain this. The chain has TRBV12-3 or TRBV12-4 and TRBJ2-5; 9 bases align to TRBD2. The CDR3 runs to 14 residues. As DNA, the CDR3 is TGTGCCAGCAGATTAGCGGGAGTCGGGGAGACCCAGTACTTC. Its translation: CASRLAGVGETQYF.

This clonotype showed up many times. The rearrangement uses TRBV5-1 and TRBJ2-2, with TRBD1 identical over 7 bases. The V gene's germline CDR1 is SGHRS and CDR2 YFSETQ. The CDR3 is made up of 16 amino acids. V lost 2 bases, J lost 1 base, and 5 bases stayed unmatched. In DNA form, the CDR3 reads TGCGCCAGCAGCTTTCGGACAGGACAGAACACCGGGGAGCTGTTTTTT. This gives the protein CASSFRTGQNTGELFF. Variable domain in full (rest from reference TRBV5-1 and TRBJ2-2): KAGVTQTPRYLIKTRGQQVTLSCSPISGHRSVSWYQQTPGQGLQFLFEYFSETQRNKGNFPGRFSGRQFSNSRSEMNVSTLELGDSALYLCASSFRTGQNTGELFFGEGSRLTVL.

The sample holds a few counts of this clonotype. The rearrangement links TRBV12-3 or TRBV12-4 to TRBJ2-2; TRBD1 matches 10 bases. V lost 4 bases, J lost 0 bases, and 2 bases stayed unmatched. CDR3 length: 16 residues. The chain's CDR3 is CASSWGTGANTGELFF. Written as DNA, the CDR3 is TGTGCCAGCAGTTGGGGGACAGGGGCGAACACCGGGGAGCTGTTTTTT.

The CDR3 DNA follows: TGTGCCAGCAGGGCGACAGGGGGCTCGAACACTGAAGCTTTCTTT. The encoded protein is CASRATGGSNTEAFF. The chain links TRBV12-3 or TRBV12-4 to TRBJ1-1; 10 positions match TRBD1. The CDR3 has 15 residues. With 6 bases clipped from V and 1 base from J, the junction kept 5 bases outside the gene matches.

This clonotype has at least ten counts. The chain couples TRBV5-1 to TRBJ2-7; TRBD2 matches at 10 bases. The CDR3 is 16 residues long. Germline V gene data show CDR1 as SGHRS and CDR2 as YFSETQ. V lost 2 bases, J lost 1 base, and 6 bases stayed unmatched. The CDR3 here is CASSFGLAGASYEQYF. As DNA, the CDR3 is TGCGCCAGCAGCTTTGGCCTAGCGGGAGCGTCCTACGAGCAGTACTTC.

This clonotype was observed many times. CDR3 residues: CAIEAPGADTQYF. For the CDR3, the DNA is TGTGCCATTGAAGCTCCAGGGGCGGATACGCAGTATTTT. This chain connects TRBV24-1 to TRBJ2-3; a possible D gene is TRBD1 (6 bases). The CDR3 covers 13 residues. CDR1 is KGHDR and CDR2 is SFDVKD in the germline V gene. V dropped 11 bases and J dropped 6 bases, with 17 bases sitting between them.

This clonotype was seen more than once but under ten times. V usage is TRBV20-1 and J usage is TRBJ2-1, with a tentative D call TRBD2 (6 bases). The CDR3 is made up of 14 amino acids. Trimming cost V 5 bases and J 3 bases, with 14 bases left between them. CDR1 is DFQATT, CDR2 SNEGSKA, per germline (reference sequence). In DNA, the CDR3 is TGCAGTGCTGGTTCGGGACTCAGCTACAATGAGCAGTTCTTC. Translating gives CSAGSGLSYNEQFF.

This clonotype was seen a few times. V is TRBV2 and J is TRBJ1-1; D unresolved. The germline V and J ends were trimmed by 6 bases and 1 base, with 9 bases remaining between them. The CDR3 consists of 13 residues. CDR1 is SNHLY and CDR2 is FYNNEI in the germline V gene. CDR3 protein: CASRGTRNTEAFF. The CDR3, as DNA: TGTGCCAGCAGAGGTACAAGGAACACTGAAGCTTTCTTT.

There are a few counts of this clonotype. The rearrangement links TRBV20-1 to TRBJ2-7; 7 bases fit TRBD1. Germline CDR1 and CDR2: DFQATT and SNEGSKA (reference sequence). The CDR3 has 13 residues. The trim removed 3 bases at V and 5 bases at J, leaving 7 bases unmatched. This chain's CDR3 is CSASKGAQNEQYF. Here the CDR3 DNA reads TGCAGTGCTAGTAAGGGGGCGCAGAACGAGCAGTACTTC.

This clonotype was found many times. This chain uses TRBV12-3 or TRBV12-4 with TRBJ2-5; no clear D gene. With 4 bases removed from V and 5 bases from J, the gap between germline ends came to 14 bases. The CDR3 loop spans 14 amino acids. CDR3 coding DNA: TGTGCCAGCAGTTCCCACCTAGATGCTGAGACCCAGTACTTC. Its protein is CASSSHLDAETQYF.

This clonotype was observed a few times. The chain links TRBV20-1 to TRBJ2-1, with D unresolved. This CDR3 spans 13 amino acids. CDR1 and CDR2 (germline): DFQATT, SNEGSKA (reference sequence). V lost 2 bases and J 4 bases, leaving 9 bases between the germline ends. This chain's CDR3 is CSARKRQYNEQFF. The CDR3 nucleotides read TGCAGTGCTAGAAAGAGGCAGTACAATGAGCAGTTCTTC.

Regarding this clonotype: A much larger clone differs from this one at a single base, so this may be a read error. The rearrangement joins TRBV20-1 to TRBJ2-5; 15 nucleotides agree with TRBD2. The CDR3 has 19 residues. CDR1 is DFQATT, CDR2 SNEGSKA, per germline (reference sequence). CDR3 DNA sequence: TGCAGGGCTAGAGACTGGACTAGCGGGAGGGCCGGGTTTGAAGAGACCCAGTACTTC. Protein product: CRARDWTSGRAGFEETQYF.

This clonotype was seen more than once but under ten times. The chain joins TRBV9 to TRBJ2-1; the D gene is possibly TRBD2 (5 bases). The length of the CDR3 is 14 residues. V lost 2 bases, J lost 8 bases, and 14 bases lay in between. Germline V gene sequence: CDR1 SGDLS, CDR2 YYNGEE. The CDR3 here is CASSVWSSPYEQFF. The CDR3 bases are TGTGCCAGCAGCGTCTGGTCTAGCCCCTATGAGCAGTTCTTC.

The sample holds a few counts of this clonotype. The CDR3 DNA reads TGTGCCAGCGCGGCGGGGTCCTACAATGAGCAGTTCTTC. It is translated as CASAAGSYNEQFF. The genes are TRBV7-3 and TRBJ2-1, with a tentative D call TRBD2 (6 bases). CDR3 length: 13 residues. From germline, CDR1 is SGHTA and CDR2 FQGTGA. Trimming removed 8 bases at V and 1 base at J, with 9 bases between.

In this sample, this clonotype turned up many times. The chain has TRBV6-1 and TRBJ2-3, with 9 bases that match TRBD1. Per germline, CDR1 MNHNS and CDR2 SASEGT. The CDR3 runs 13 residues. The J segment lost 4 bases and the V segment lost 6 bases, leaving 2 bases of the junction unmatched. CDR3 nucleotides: TGTGCCAGCAGCCGGACAGGGGCAGATACGCAGTATTTT. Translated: CASSRTGADTQYF.

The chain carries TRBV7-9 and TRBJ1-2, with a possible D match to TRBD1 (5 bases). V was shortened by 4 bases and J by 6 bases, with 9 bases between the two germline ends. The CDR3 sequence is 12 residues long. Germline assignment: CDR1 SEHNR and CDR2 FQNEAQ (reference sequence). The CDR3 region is CASSYPGHGYTF. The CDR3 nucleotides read TGTGCCAGCAGCTACCCGGGGCATGGCTACACCTTC.

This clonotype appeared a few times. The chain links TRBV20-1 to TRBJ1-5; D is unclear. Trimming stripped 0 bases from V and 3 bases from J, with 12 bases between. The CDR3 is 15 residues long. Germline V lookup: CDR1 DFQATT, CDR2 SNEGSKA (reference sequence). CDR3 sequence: CSARDRGQVNQPQHF. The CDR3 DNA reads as TGCAGTGCTAGAGATCGAGGTCAGGTCAATCAGCCCCAGCATTTT.

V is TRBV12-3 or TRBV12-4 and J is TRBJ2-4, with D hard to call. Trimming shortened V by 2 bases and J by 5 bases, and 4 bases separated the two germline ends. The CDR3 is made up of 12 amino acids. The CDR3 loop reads CASSLRENIQYF. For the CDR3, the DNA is TGTGCCAGCAGTTTAAGGGAAAACATTCAGTACTTC.

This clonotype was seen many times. In nucleotides, the CDR3 is TGTGCCAGCAGCTTTCATACAGGGGCGGACGAGCAGTACTTC. As protein: CASSFHTGADEQYF. The chain is built from TRBV7-9 and TRBJ2-7; 7 positions match TRBD1. CDR3 size: 14 residues. V lost 3 bases and J lost 5; bases outside the gene matches: 7. In germline, CDR1 is SEHNR, CDR2 FQNEAQ (reference sequence).